This entry features one TCR beta chain sequence. The treatment was: around 19 received Ad26.COV2.S at low or high dose, single or two shots; 5 received placebo; per-sample allocation not given. Collection of samples fell on day 63 after the first vaccine or placebo injection. Repertoires were generated with immunoSEQ multiplex PCR, while TCRdb's copy carries only in-frame clones and drops some. This sample yields roughly 350,000 clones, of which roughly 90% are seen a single time; 9.5% to 12% belongs to the top ten. Trimming removed 2 bases from V and 5 bases from J, with 17 bases in between. There are 16 residues in the CDR3. Germline assignment: CDR1 MNHEY and CDR2 SVGEGT. These data come from a study of Ad26.COV2.S vaccination and SARS-CoV-2 variants. Study-level background: Once, or twice with 56 days between doses, Ad26.COV2.S was given intramuscularly.

The chain combines TRBV6-2 or TRBV6-3 with TRBJ2-3, with no clear D. The specimen was peripheral blood, collected in a trial of Ad26.COV2.S vaccine versus placebo. The receptor's source is a person aged 18-65 years who received the Ad26.COV2.S COVID-19 vaccine or a placebo. In nucleotides, the CDR3 is TGTGCCAGCAGTTACCGCCCCAGTCCTCGAGGAGATACGCAGTATTTT. This gives the protein CASSYRPSPRGDTQYF.